This T cell receptor (beta chain) is drawn from a study of blood T cell repertoires in COVID-19 (dated by TCRdb to the early 2020s). Regarding the research as a whole: The collaborator samples originated in the United States, Italy and Spain and spanned the acute and convalescent phases of COVID-19. Sample metadata almost always included a de-identified subject ID, COVID-19 status, age in years and sex. The material from the prospective study consisted of cDNA or gDNA derived from T cells, B-cell-depleted T cells, or PBMCs. The repertoires were released in a freely available public database meant as a resource for research on the immune response to SARS-CoV-2. Where HLA class I and class II types were available, the types were taken from metadata supplied by the sample provider, not from assay-based typing. Samples came from the ongoing ImmuneRACE study (first 160 participants) plus 1,254 subjects from 6 global collaborators. Subjects who had been exposed to COVID-19, were actively infected with it, or had recovered from it provided the deeply sampled blood TCRbeta repertoires that made up the dataset.

In Seattle, one collaborating source enrolled patients while the infection was active and tracked those patients longitudinally over the course of disease. Collaborating institutions collected whole blood in K2EDTA tubes following their own protocols. For TCRbeta analysis, collaborator samples were shipped as frozen whole blood, as isolated PBMCs, or as DNA extracted from either sample type. Points on this clone: Its antigen is still unknown. One base away there is no much larger clone; base qualities are not given.

What the authors observed across the whole study: Clinical and demographic metadata were provided uncurated, with the amount varying by source and participant.

Trimmed from V: 6 bases; trimmed from J: 6 bases; junction bases lacking a gene match: 7. The germline V gene yields SQVTM for CDR1 and ANQGSEA for CDR2. From the cysteine through the phenylalanine, the CDR3 covers 14 amino acids. The entry retains the CDR3 DNA only, 42 bases that are in frame from base 1. TCRbeta CDR3 regions were amplified from genomic DNA by means of the immunoSEQ Assay, a bias-controlled multiplex PCR. Turning to the authors' computational methods: The number of nucleated cells in each sample was estimated by amplification of reference gene primers within the assay. To quantify the absolute abundance of each unique TCRbeta CDR3 rearrangement, sequence reads were collapsed and filtered. For each sample, productive Simpson clonality was calculated as the square root of Simpson's diversity index across productive rearrangements. Drawn from immuneACCESS, this table holds only the in-frame rearrangements with V and J called that TCRdb kept. Clones are partly lost; checked studies trace under half to an unresolved V gene and leave the rest unexplained. Clone size and V and J calls were adopted from that table, with D and trimming inferred from the DNA. The sample includes some 110,000 clones, with 60% to 85% observed a single time. The top ten clones comprise 6.2% of the sample.

Source material: peripheral blood. The rearranged chain carries TRBV29-1 and TRBJ2-3; 12 bases in the junction line up with TRBD2. The clonotype was recovered from an older man with COVID-19, enrolled during active disease. CDR3 loop: CSVRTSGMSDTQYF. The bases read TGCAGCGTACGGACTAGCGGGATGTCTGATACGCAGTATTTT.